This TCR beta chain originates from a study of CD8+CD57+ T cells in acquired aplastic anemia. V gave up 4 bases and J gave up 6 bases, with 10 bases separating them. There are 14 residues in the CDR3. The germline gives CDR1 SNHLY, CDR2 FYNNEI. Profiling of TCR beta VDJ combinations and CDR3 sequences used genomic DNA as template. TCRdb re-analysed the reads in MiXCR, keeping a single row per CDR3 protein. Of about 170,000 distinct CDR3 sequences listed, roughly 43% are singletons. Only patients with CD8+CD57+ cell expansion on flow cytometry were chosen for sequencing. Input material: sorted CD4+, CD8+, or CD8+CD57+ T cells (not recorded which) from PBMCs. The chain links TRBV2 to TRBJ1-6; maybe TRBD1 (6 bases). The origin of this receptor is a human donor with aplastic anemia. CDR3 DNA: TGTGCCAGCAGTGTAAACAGGGTTAATTCACCCCTCCACTTT. The encoded protein is CASSVNRVNSPLHF. Variable domain in full (rest from reference TRBV2 and TRBJ1-6): EPEVTQTPSHQVTQMGQEVILRCVPISNHLYFYWYRQILGQKVEFLVSFYNNEISEKSEIFDDQFSVERPDGSNFTLKIRSTKLEDSAMYFCASSVNRVNSPLHFGNGTRLTVT.